This TCR beta chain is drawn from a study of T cell repertoires in cytomegalovirus infection. Findings and caveats of the study: Summed frequency of public TCR beta families distinguished CMV carriers with the relevant HLA.

Trimming took off 0 bases at V and 10 bases at J, with 15 bases between the two ends. Looked up from germline, CDR1 is MNHEY and CDR2 is SVGEGT. The length of the CDR3 is 14 residues. As for this clonotype: Its antigen is still unknown.

TCRdb re-called the reads with MiXCR, one entry per CDR3 protein. In the table there are some 97,000 distinct CDR3 sequences, 23% of which are singletons. V is TRBV6-2 or TRBV6-3 and J is TRBJ2-5; no reliable D call. The sequenced sample consisted of CD8+ T cells from PBMCs. The TCR originated in a human donor in good health (CMV status not recorded). Some clones in this sample may be carry-over from other donors' samples. In DNA, the CDR3 is TGTGCCAGCAGTTACTCAAGACCCACTGGTGACCAGTACTTC. Its translation: CASSYSRPTGDQYF.